The T cell receptor beta chain described here comes from a study of T cell changes during pregnancy in multiple sclerosis. Profiling relied on immunoSEQ multiplex PCR, and the TCRdb table lists in-frame clones only, not all of them. The sample records roughly 73,000 clones, around nine tenths being singletons. Specimen: peripheral blood, collected in the second trimester of pregnancy. The TCR originated in a female donor in good health, enrolled as a control in a pregnancy study.

CDR3 DNA sequence: TGTGCCAGCAGTTCTAGATGGAAGGGGTGGTCTGACTATGGCTACACCTTC. Its translation: CASSSRWKGWSDYGYTF. V usage is TRBV28 and J usage is TRBJ1-2; D is possibly TRBD1 (5 bases). V lost 4 bases, J lost 3 bases, and 21 bases lay in between. The germline gives CDR1 MDHEN, CDR2 SYDVKM. This CDR3 contains 17 residues.